The T cell receptor (beta chain) described here comes from a study of control samples from healthy donors and cancer patients. Germline loops: CDR1 MNHEY, CDR2 SMNVEV (reference sequence). The CDR3 has 16 amino acids. The V and J ends lost 2 bases and 4 bases respectively, with 15 bases between them. Some clones are missing from TCRdb's copy, which holds only in-frame ones; the method was immunoSEQ multiplex PCR. The sample lists tens of thousands of clones, roughly 90% seen once, with roughly 3.5% in the top ten. In its sample, this clone is medium-sized (0.01 to 0.1%). Sequenced material: blood. The origin of this receptor is a woman aged 50 to 60 in good health. The chain carries TRBV27 and TRBJ1-5; the D gene is possibly TRBD1 (5 bases). Written as DNA, the CDR3 is TGTGCCAGCAGTTTACGCAGGGATGGGAAAAATCAGCCCCAGCATTTT. Translating gives CASSLRRDGKNQPQHF.